This TCR beta chain stems from a study of post-analysis software for immune sequencing data. About the study: Patients had relapsing-remitting, secondary progressive or progressive-relapsing multiple sclerosis; some lacked subtype. Overall study results and limits: Comparison of patients with controls showed about 5 TRBV segments more frequent in patients, TRBV5-6, TRBV5-1 and TRBV20-1 among them.

Prepared libraries of TCR beta cDNA carried unique molecular identifiers. TCRdb processed the PCR reads anew with MiXCR; each CDR3 protein has one entry. The sample lists 430,000 or so distinct CDR3 sequences, 39% occurring once. As to this clonotype: As yet, its antigen is unknown.

There are 14 residues in the CDR3. In germline, CDR1 is SGHRS, CDR2 YFSETQ. The V end was cut by 3 bases, the J end by 4 bases, with 8 bases between. The rearrangement joins TRBV5-1 to TRBJ2-6; D unresolved. Material: blood. This clonotype originated in a girl aged 2-10 years with multiple sclerosis. The CDR3 DNA reads TGCGCCAGCAGCTCAGGATACGGGGCCAACGTCCTGACTTTC. Translation: CASSSGYGANVLTF.